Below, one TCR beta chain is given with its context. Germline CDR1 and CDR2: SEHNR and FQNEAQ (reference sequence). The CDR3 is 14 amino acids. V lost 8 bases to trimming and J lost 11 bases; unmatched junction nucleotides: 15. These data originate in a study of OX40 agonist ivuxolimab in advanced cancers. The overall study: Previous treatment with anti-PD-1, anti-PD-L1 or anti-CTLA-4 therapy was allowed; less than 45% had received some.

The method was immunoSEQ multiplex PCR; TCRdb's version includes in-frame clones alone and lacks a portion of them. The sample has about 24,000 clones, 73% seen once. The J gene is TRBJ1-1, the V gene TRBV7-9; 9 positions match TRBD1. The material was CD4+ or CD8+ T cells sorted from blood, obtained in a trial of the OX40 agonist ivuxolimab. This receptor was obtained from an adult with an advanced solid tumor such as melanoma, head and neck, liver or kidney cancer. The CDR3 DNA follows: TGTGCCAGCGGCCCGGGACAGGGCCCGATGGGGGCTTTCTTT. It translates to CASGPGQGPMGAFF.